This T cell receptor (beta chain) was recorded in a study of shared clonotypes between healthy human individuals (dated by TCRdb to the early 2020s). Study-level background: A couple of women and a few men aged 18 to 49 years were included in the cohort. Per donor, three plates each were used for CD4 naive and CD4 memory, two for CD8 naive, and one for CD8 memory. To estimate repertoire size and how much clonotypes are shared between individuals, the study performed deep sequencing of blood TCR repertoires from roughly five healthy adults. To increase sequencing depth and limit assay-specific biases, TCR repertoire library preparation and sequencing were carried out by different laboratories using diverse techniques. Each donor's leukapheresis produced roughly between roughly 0.85 and 9 billion PBMCs.

The CDR3 covers 17 residues, taking in both the cysteine and the phenylalanine. Of the read, only the CDR3 DNA is kept; its 51 bases are in frame from base 1. The junction shows trimming of 1 base on V and 0 bases on J, and the gene matches do not reach 4 bases of it. CDR1 and CDR2, per the germline V gene, are SGHVS and FNYEAQ. As concerns this clone: Its antigen target is currently unknown. Per-base quality was not reported, and no clone a single base away is much larger than it.

CD8 naive samples were obtained by positive selection for CCR7 among CD45RO-negative cells, yielding a CD45RA+CCR7+ population from which TemRA cells were excluded. The donors were healthy, HIV-negative adults who had no recently reported acute infections or vaccinations. All donors were Caucasian adults living in Nashville, Tennessee, USA. Blood was obtained by leukapheresis, after which PBMCs were separated by Ficoll-Histopaque density gradient centrifugation and cryopreserved in liquid nitrogen vapor phase. Analytical flow cytometry was used to check the purity and quantity of each magnetically sorted T cell population. Genomic DNA was isolated from each sorted fraction and quantified by UV absorbance on a Nanodrop 2000c. TCR CDR3 regions were amplified from genomic DNA by multiplex PCR using the deep immunoSEQ assay. Genomic DNA extracted from each cell subset was distributed evenly over all wells of several immunoSEQ 96-well plates, and each plate served as one replicate. For sorted subsets, about 200 ng genomic DNA, equal to tens of thousands of T cell genomes, was loaded into each replicate PCR. Purified libraries were measured with a Qubit 3.0 fluorometer, size-checked on a Bioanalyzer 2100, and measured again with the KAPA Library Quantification kit. A separate single-read 150-cycle Illumina NextSeq 550 flow cell was used to sequence each immunoSEQ 96-well plate. The original pipeline was this. Because the immunoSEQ output held only junctional sequences and lacked quality scores, the filtering could not match the filtering applied to full-length reads. Sequences were annotated with PyIR, a Python wrapper for IgBLAST v1.9, using IMGT germline references to assign V/J genes and CDR3. Reads were filtered out if the reads had weak V/J assignments (E-value above 1e-6), no CDR3, stop codons, out-of-frame junctions, or ambiguous translated residues. V3J clonotypes were defined as sequences sharing the same inferred V gene, J gene, and CDR3 amino acid sequence. Percentage overlap between repertoires was calculated by dividing the number of shared unique clonotypes by the size of the smaller repertoire. Repertoire richness was assessed with RTK rarefaction, the Chao1 estimator, and Recon v2.1 estimates of unobserved clonotypes. Generation probabilities were computed with OLGA for all TCRbeta clonotypes obtained by the gDNA method from a few donors. TCRdb took this table from immuneACCESS and kept in-frame rearrangements with V and J called. Such tables lack part of the clones; where checked against another copy, unresolved V genes explain under half of the gap, and the rest is unexplained. Clone size and the V and J calls come from that table; the DNA yielded D and trimming. This sample is represented by about 680,000 clones; about 91% of them were singletons. The ten biggest clones cover about 24% of the sample.

Study-level results and caveats: Pairwise subsampling led to the expectation that sequencing depth would affect the degree of clonotype sharing among donors. Clonotypes shared by all four sorted-subset donors showed higher generation probabilities than non-shared clonotypes. Rarefaction of sorted-subset datasets indicated incomplete sequencing despite the large sequencing depth. Estimated clonotype richness was generally larger for naive than for memory subsets. Across a handful of donors, approximately 4.6% of naive CD4, around 3.5% of naive CD8, approximately 2.5% of memory CD4, and under 0.45% of memory CD8 clonotypes were shared. The genetic and exposure-history diversity represented was limited by the small number of donors. Sampling was restricted to blood, and TCR repertoires in tissue are likely to differ from TCR repertoires in blood.

The chain couples TRBV7-6 to TRBJ2-1; TRBD2 aligns with 9 central bases. The TCR originated in a man aged 30 to 45 in good health. The sample consisted of naive CD8+ T cells sorted from blood. The label giving this sample's cell subset or site can be read as: CD45RA+CCR7+. For the CDR3, the sequence is CASSLDVTSGSYNEQFF. The sequenced DNA: TGTGCCAGCAGCTTAGACGTGACTAGCGGCTCCTACAATGAGCAGTTCTTC.